The entry below describes one T cell receptor beta chain. Time point noted: pretreatment peripheral blood. Patients' cancers were locally advanced or metastatic urothelial carcinomas. Synthetic TCR analog templates were added to each PCR reaction. The table came from immunoSEQ multiplex PCR; TCRdb's copy has only in-frame clones and leaves some out. This table has about 63,000 clones, around 81% appearing once. This entry comes from a study of PD-L1 blockade in urothelial cancer. Overall study: Men with urothelial cancer arising in the bladder made up about 90% of the roughly 29 patients.

V lost 1 base, J lost 4 bases, and 12 bases lay in between. CDR1 is SGHAT, CDR2 FQNNGV, per germline. This CDR3 region has 15 residues. The genes are TRBV11-2 and TRBJ2-3; TRBD2 might be the D (6 bases). The origin of this receptor is a man in his 70s with urothelial cancer. Source: PBMCs, taken around atezolizumab (anti-PD-L1) treatment. The CDR3 sequence is CASSLGLRGADTQYF. CDR3 in DNA: TGTGCCAGCAGCTTAGGGCTCCGCGGGGCAGATACGCAGTATTTT.